Below, 5 T cell receptor beta chains from the same sample are listed, as sequenced in a study of blood T cell repertoires in COVID-19. Assay: immunoSEQ multiplex PCR; the TCRdb copy retains only in-frame clones and omits some. The sample has 250,000 to 300,000 clones; around 90% are singletons. Sample: peripheral blood. The receptors come from a woman aged 60-70 years with COVID-19, enrolled during active disease.

This clone has a handful of counts. This chain connects TRBV7-9 to TRBJ1-4, with D possibly being TRBD1 (6 bases). Trimming stripped 4 bases from V and 0 bases from J, with 12 bases between. CDR3 size: 16 residues. Germline V gene data show CDR1 as SEHNR and CDR2 as FQNEAQ (reference sequence). CDR3 coding DNA: TGTGCCAGCAGCTCCTCCAGGGGTGCAACTAATGAAAAACTGTTTTTT. Translated, it gives CASSSSRGATNEKLFF.

This clone occurred many times. The J gene is TRBJ1-5, the V gene TRBV5-8; 9 bases agree with TRBD1. The CDR3 contains 17 residues. Germline lookup yields CDR1 SGHTS and CDR2 YDEGEE. V lost 0 bases to trimming and J lost 6 bases; unmatched junction nucleotides: 10. CDR3 loop: CASSLDRRTGVSQPQHF. The DNA of the CDR3 is TGTGCCAGCAGCTTGGATCGGAGGACAGGGGTGAGTCAGCCCCAGCATTTT.

This chain joins TRBV12-3 or TRBV12-4 and TRBJ1-1; 9 bases line up with TRBD1. This CDR3 is built from 13 residues. The V and J ends lost 3 bases and 8 bases, in that order; junction bases with no gene match: 4. In DNA form, the CDR3 reads TGTGCCAGCAGTTTTGCGGGGACAGGGGAAGCTTTCTTT. It codes for CASSFAGTGEAFF.

The chain is built from TRBV6-1 and TRBJ1-4; 9 bases line up with TRBD1. The CDR3 loop spans 15 amino acids. The junction had 4 bases not matched to a gene; V was cut back by 3 bases and J by 5 bases. Germline V lookup: CDR1 MNHNS, CDR2 SASEGT. The CDR3 nucleotides read TGTGCCAGCAGTGAGACGACAGGGGGGAATGAAAAACTGTTTTTT. It codes for CASSETTGGNEKLFF.

The V gene is TRBV27, the J gene TRBJ1-1; 8 bases match TRBD1. The CDR3 totals 18 residues. V lost 0 bases to trimming and J lost 3 bases; unmatched junction nucleotides: 12. Looked up from germline, CDR1 is MNHEY and CDR2 is SMNVEV (reference sequence). CDR3 sequence reads: CASSLSGRGLNGDTEAFF. CDR3 DNA sequence: TGTGCCAGCAGTTTATCGGGCAGGGGGCTTAATGGGGACACTGAAGCTTTCTTT.